This TCR beta chain stems from a study of Ad26.COV2.S vaccination and SARS-CoV-2 variants. The wider study: As a participant in COV1001, the donor was in the Ad26.COV2.S trial arm. Intramuscular Ad26.COV2.S at 5x10^10 or 1x10^11 viral particles.

Specified treatment: around 19 received Ad26.COV2.S at low or high dose, single or two shots; several received placebo; per-sample allocation not given. Following the first vaccine or placebo injection, samples were taken on day 63. This clone has more than one count but fewer than ten. Its antigen is not known. V lost 0 bases and J lost 6, with 9 bases in between. The CDR3 runs 13 residues. Germline V gene lookup returns CDR1 SGDLS and CDR2 YYNGEE. Study-wide points: For non-spike TCRs, breadth in vaccine recipients resembled that in placebo recipients.

Sequencing was performed with immunoSEQ multiplex PCR; in TCRdb, only in-frame clones are kept and a portion is missing. The table lists 300,000 to 350,000 clones, about nine tenths of them singletons. Sequencing used peripheral blood, obtained in a trial of Ad26.COV2.S vaccine versus placebo. The TCR sequence derives from a person aged 18-60 years who received the Ad26.COV2.S COVID-19 vaccine or a placebo. The chain combines TRBV9 with TRBJ1-2; D uncertain. CDR3 in DNA: TGTGCCAGCAGCGTAGTAGGGAGAGATGGCTACACCTTC. It is translated as CASSVVGRDGYTF.